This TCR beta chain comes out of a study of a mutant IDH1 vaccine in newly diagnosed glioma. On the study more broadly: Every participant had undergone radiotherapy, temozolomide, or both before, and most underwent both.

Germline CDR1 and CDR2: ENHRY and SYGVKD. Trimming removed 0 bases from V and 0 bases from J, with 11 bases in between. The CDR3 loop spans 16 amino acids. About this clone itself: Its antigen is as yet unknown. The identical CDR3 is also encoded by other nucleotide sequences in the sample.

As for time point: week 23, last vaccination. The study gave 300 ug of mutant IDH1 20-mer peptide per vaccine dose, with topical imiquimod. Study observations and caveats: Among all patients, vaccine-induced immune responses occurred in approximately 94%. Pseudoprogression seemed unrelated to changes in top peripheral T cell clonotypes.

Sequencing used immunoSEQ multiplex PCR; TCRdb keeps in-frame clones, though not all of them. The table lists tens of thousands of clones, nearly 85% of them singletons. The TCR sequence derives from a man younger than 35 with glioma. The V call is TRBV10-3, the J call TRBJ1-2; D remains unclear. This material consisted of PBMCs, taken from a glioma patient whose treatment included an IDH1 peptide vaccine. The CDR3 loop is CAISESSAVANYGYTF. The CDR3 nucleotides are TGTGCCATCAGTGAGTCTTCGGCAGTGGCTAACTATGGCTACACCTTC.